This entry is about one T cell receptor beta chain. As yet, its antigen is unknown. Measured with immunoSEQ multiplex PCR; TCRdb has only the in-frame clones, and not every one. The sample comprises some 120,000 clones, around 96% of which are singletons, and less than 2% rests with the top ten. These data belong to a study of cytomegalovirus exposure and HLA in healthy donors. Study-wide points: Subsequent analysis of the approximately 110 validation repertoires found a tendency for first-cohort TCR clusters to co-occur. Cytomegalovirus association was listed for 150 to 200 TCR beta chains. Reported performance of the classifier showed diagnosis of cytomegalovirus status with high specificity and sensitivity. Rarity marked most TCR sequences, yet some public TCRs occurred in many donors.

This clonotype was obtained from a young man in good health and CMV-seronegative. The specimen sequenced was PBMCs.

The chain's CDR3 is CASSAGWLGEGTAEAFF. The CDR3 DNA follows: TGTGCCAGCAGCGCCGGCTGGTTGGGAGAAGGTACAGCTGAAGCTTTCTTT. The chain combines TRBV28 with TRBJ1-1; D not resolved. The CDR3 sequence is 17 residues long. Germline CDR1 and CDR2: MDHEN and SYDVKM. Trimming pared 6 bases from V and 6 bases from J, leaving 26 bases between. The variable domain in full, with the rest retrieved from reference TRBV28 and TRBJ1-1, is DVKVTQSSRYLVKRTGEKVFLECVQDMDHENMFWYRQDPGLGLRLIYFSYDVKMKEKGDIPEGYSVSREKKERFSLILESASTNQTSMYLCASSAGWLGEGTAEAFFGQGTRLTVV.